Sequencing of this T cell receptor beta chain was carried out in a study of T cell clones after liver transplantation (dated by TCRdb to the late 2010s). Notes on the research overall: Samples were obtained from ITN030ST, a randomized trial in which withdrawal of immunosuppression was attempted within 2 years of liver transplantation. Donor-reactive T cell clones were identified by TCRbeta sequencing following a pre-transplant mixed lymphocyte reaction and were subsequently tracked in post-transplant blood. As an antigen-independent comparator for donor-reactive sequences, third party-reactive TCRbeta sequences were also identified from pre-transplant MLRs. Three of the eight recipients were HCV-positive; the others were transplanted for non-autoimmune, non-viral indications. Subjects received no induction therapy and standard immunosuppression until randomization at 12-24 months post-transplant. Tolerance was defined as complete withdrawal of immunosuppression for at least one year without a rise in liver enzymes beyond twice the upper limit of normal. Blood samples were collected pre-transplant, pre-randomization before withdrawal, and post-randomization after either complete withdrawal or failed withdrawal. Of the 8 liver transplant recipients making up the studied cohort, 3 were classified as tolerant and 5 as non-tolerant.

Beyond this particular receptor, the publication reports: Because allograft tissue specimens were not available, migration of donor-reactive T cells into the graft, rather than deletion, may have occurred. Donor-reactive sequences decreased more than third party-reactive sequences, which suggests partial antigen-specific deletion that was not related to withdrawal success. Low numbers of available donor cells limited the measurable donor-reactive repertoire in a couple of subjects. In most of the 8 subjects, regardless of tolerance or HCV status, circulating donor-reactive CD4 TCRbeta sequences dropped significantly post-transplant. The conclusions were preliminary, being limited by small, heterogeneous patient numbers and by non-standardized post-transplant time points. When repertoire turnover was accounted for, significantly reduced detection of donor-reactive sequences was found in 7 of 8 subjects for CD4 and in 8 of 8 subjects for CD8.

The germline V gene specifies SGHTA as CDR1 and FQGNSA as CDR2. V ends up 3 bases short and J 7 bases short, with an unmatched junction base count of 10. The CDR3 spans 16 residues, from the cysteine through the phenylalanine. The DNA shown is the 48-base CDR3, in frame from base 1. Thawed unstimulated PBMCs were stained for CD3, CD4 and CD8 and FACS-sorted into CD3+CD4+ and CD3+CD8+ populations. All 8 studied subjects were randomized to withdrawal of immunosuppression. The Qiagen DNeasy Blood and Tissue Kit was used for genomic DNA isolation. In the case of this clone: No cognate antigen has been identified for it. The sample holds no much larger clone one base away, and base qualities are not on file.

Using immunoSEQ, frozen genomic DNA was subjected to high-throughput TCRbeta CDR3 sequencing, a process that included PCR amplification, mapping, bias correction and internal controls. The original pipeline was this. Productive rearrangements were kept, and unique TCRbeta sequences were defined by CDR3 nucleotide sequence plus V and J gene. Donor-reactive sequences required at least 5-fold expansion in CFSE-low cells versus unstimulated pre-transplant cells and at least 0.01% frequency. To ensure at least 90% detection power, minimum frequency thresholds were set for each subject based on that subject's lowest-template unstimulated sample. Jensen-Shannon divergence between the top 1000 TCRbeta sequences post- versus pre-transplant served as the measure of repertoire turnover. Changes in detection of donor-reactive sequences were assessed with two-sided Fisher's exact tests. TCRdb retrieved this table from immuneACCESS and kept in-frame rearrangements only. Not all clones are present; in checked studies, unresolved V genes account for under half, and no reason is known for the remainder. The V and J calls and clone size were taken over from that table, and D and trimming were inferred from the DNA. This sample is represented by fewer than 65,000 clones; around 70% of them were singletons. In total, the top ten clones hold approximately 10% of the sample.

The V gene is TRBV7-2 and the J gene is TRBJ2-1; 9 central bases correspond to TRBD2. Here the sequenced sample was CD4+ T cells from blood, taken at the 22-month timepoint. The receptor's source is a human patient who received a liver transplant. It is possible that, after a transplant, some T cells come from the graft donor. The CDR3 has the sequence CASSLDPASGVNEQFF. The sequence in DNA is TGTGCCAGCAGCTTGGACCCCGCTAGCGGGGTGAATGAGCAGTTCTTC.